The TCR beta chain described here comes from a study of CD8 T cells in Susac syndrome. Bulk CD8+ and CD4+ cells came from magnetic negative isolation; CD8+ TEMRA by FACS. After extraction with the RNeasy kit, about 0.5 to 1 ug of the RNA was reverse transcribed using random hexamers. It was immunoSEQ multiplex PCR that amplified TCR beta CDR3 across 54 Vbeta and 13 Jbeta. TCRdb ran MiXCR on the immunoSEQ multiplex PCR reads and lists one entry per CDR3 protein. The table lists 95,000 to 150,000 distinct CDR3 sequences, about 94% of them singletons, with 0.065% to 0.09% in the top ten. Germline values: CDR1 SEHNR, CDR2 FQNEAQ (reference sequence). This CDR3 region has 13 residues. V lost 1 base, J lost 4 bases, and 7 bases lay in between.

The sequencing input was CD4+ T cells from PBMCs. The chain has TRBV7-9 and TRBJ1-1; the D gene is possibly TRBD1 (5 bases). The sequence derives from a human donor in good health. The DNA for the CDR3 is TGTGCCAGCAGCTTAGAGGGGTCCACTGAAGCTTTCTTT. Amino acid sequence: CASSLEGSTEAFF.